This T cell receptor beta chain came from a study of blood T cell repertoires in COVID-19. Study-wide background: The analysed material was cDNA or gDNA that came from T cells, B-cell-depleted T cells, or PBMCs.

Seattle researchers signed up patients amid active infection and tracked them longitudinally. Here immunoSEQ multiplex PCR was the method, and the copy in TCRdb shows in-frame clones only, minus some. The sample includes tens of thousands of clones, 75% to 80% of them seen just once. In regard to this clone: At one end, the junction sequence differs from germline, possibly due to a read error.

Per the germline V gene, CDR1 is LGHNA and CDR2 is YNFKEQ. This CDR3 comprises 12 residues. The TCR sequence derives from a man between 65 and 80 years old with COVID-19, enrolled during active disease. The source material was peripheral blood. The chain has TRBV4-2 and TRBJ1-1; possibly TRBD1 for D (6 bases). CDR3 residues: CASSQEAGARIF. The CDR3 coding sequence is TGTGCCAGCAGCCAAGAAGCAGGGGCCAGGATCTTT.